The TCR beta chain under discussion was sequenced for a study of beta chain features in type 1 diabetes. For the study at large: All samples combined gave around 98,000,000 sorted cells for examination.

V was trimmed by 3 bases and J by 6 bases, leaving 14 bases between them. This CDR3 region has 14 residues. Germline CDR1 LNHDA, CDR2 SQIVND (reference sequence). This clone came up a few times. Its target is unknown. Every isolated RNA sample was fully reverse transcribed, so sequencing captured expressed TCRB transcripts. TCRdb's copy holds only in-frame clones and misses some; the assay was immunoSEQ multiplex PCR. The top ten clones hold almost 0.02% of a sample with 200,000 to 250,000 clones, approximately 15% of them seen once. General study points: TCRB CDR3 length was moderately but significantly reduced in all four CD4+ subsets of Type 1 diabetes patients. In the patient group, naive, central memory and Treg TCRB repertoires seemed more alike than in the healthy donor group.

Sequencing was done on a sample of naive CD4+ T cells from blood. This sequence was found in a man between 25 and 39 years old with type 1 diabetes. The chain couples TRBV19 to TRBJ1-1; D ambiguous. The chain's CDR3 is CASSMAGYSSEAFF. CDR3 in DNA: TGTGCCAGTAGTATGGCAGGTTATTCTTCTGAAGCTTTCTTT. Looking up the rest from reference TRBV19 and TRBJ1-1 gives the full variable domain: DGGITQSPKYLFRKEGQNVTLSCEQNLNHDAMYWYRQDPGQGLRLIYYSQIVNDFQKGDIAEGYSVSREKKESFPLTVTSAQKNPTAFYLCASSMAGYSSEAFFGQGTRLTVV.